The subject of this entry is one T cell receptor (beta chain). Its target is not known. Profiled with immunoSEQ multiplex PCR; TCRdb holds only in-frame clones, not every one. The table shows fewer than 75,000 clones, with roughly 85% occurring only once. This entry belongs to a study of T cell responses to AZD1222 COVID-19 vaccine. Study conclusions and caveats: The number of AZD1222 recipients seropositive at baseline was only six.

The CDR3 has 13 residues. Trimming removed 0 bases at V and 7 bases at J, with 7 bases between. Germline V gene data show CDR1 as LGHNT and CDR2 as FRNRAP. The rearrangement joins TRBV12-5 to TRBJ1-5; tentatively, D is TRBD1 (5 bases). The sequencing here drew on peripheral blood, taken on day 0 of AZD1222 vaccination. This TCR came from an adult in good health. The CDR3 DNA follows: TGTGCTAGTGGTTTGGTAAAGGGGCAGCCCCAGCATTTT. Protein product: CASGLVKGQPQHF.